This TCR beta chain was sequenced for a study of monozygotic twins with inflammatory bowel disease. Study outcomes and limitations: The sharing of clonotypes with others was lower in IBD patients than in healthy twins, especially with disease activity.

UMIs bearing a 6-nucleotide sample barcode were added through template switching. Following a re-call of the 5' RACE reads, TCRdb has one entry per CDR3 protein and lacks DNA. Its listing shows 350,000 to 500,000 distinct CDR3 sequences. The germline V gene encodes CDR1 MNHEY and CDR2 SMNVEV (reference sequence). The CDR3 runs to 15 residues. As to this clonotype: Its antigen is not identified.

This clonotype was obtained from a human donor with ulcerative colitis or Crohn's disease, or a healthy co-twin of an affected twin (not recorded which). Sample: blood. This sequence joins TRBV27 and TRBJ2-3. This CDR3 is CASSMDGLARNTQYF.